These 31 T cell receptor beta chains were all obtained from the same sample, sequenced in a study of cytomegalovirus exposure and HLA in healthy donors. Researchers ran the PCR with 60 Vbeta and 13 Jbeta primers. TCRdb's copy holds only in-frame clones and misses some; the assay was immunoSEQ multiplex PCR. The sample has roughly 180,000 clones; about four fifths are singletons. The sequenced material came from PBMCs. The receptors derive from a female donor in good health and CMV-seronegative.

The chain employs TRBV6-5 and TRBJ1-1; TRBD1 matches at 10 bases. J lost 0 bases, V lost 6 bases, and 4 bases had no gene match. CDR1 is MNHEY and CDR2 is SVGAGI in the germline V gene. The CDR3 runs to 15 residues. In DNA, the CDR3 is TGTGCCAGCAGAGACAGGGGGCATCTGAACACTGAAGCTTTCTTT. Protein: CASRDRGHLNTEAFF.

A word on this clone: Germline is not matched at one junction end, which may reflect a read error. V usage is TRBV7-9 and J usage is TRBJ1-2; 9 positions match TRBD1. The length of the CDR3 is 14 residues. CDR1 is SEHNR, CDR2 FQNEAQ, per germline (reference sequence). The CDR3 sequence is CASGLGQGDYGYTF. The CDR3 region has the DNA TGTGCCAGCGGCTTGGGACAGGGTGATTATGGCTACACCTTC.

This chain connects TRBV27 to TRBJ2-1; D gene uncertain. Trimming shortened V by 6 bases and J by 6 bases, and 9 bases separated the two germline ends. This CDR3 has 12 residues. The germline gives CDR1 MNHEY, CDR2 SMNVEV (reference sequence). The CDR3 reads CASSPTSNEQFF. DNA for the CDR3: TGTGCCAGCAGCCCCACATCCAATGAGCAGTTCTTC.

This clone was counted a few times. V gene TRBV11-3 combines with J gene TRBJ1-3; D not resolved. CDR1 and CDR2 (germline): SGHNT, YENEEA. Deletions cut 2 bases from V and 1 base from J, with 6 bases between. This CDR3 has 14 residues. CDR3 nucleotides: TGTGCCAGCAGCTTATCGAGATCTGGAAACACCATATATTTT. Its protein product is CASSLSRSGNTIYF. Full variable domain (rest looked up from reference TRBV11-3 and TRBJ1-3): EAGVVQSPRYKIIEKKQPVAFWCNPISGHNTLYWYLQNLGQGPELLIRYENEEAVDDSQLPKDRFSAERLKGVDSTLKIQPAELGDSAVYLCASSLSRSGNTIYFGEGSWLTVV.

The chain recombines TRBV5-3 with TRBJ1-1; the match to TRBD1 covers 9 bases. TRBV5-3 is marked as an open reading frame, function uncertain. The CDR3 has 16 residues. Trimming removed 5 bases from V and 4 bases from J; junction bases left unmatched: 12. As DNA, the CDR3 is TGTGCCAGAAGGAGTGCTACAGGGGGCGGGAGCACTGAAGCTTTCTTT. Translating gives CARRSATGGGSTEAFF.

This clone was seen a few times. This chain uses TRBV6-6 with TRBJ2-7, with D possibly being TRBD2 (5 bases). CDR1 and CDR2 (germline): MNHNY, SVGAGI (reference sequence). V was shortened by 6 bases and J by 2 bases, with 14 bases between the two germline ends. This CDR3 has 14 residues. The CDR3 sequence: CASSLGGGAYEQYF. CDR3 DNA sequence: TGTGCCAGCAGCTTAGGAGGCGGCGCCTACGAGCAGTACTTC.

This chain connects TRBV5-1 to TRBJ2-2; tentatively, D is TRBD2 (5 bases). V was trimmed by 0 bases and J by 6 bases, leaving 12 bases between them. CDR1 is SGHRS, CDR2 YFSETQ, per germline. CDR3 length: 15 residues. CDR3 amino acids: CASSLAGVEAGELFF. CDR3 DNA sequence: TGCGCCAGCAGCTTGGCTGGAGTGGAGGCCGGGGAGCTGTTTTTT.

This clone was detected only a few times. This rearrangement joins TRBV13 to TRBJ2-1; D is possibly TRBD2 (5 bases). The germline gives CDR1 PRHDT, CDR2 FYEKMQ (reference sequence). The V and J ends lost 1 base and 1 base respectively, with 8 bases between them. The CDR3 is 15 residues long. CDR3 sequence: CASSLVPGSYNEQFF. In DNA, the CDR3 is TGTGCCAGCAGCTTAGTTCCGGGATCCTACAATGAGCAGTTCTTC. Together with reference TRBV13 and TRBJ2-1, the CDR3 gives the full variable domain: AAGVIQSPRHLIKEKRETATLKCYPIPRHDTVYWYQQGPGQDPQFLISFYEKMQSDKGSIPDRFSAQQFSDYHSELNMSSLELGDSALYFCASSLVPGSYNEQFFGPGTRLTVL.

This clone was seen once. V is TRBV27 and J is TRBJ2-5, with D uncertain. The germline gives CDR1 MNHEY, CDR2 SMNVEV (reference sequence). The V and J ends lost 5 bases and 5 bases respectively, with 12 bases between them. The CDR3 has 13 residues. The CDR3 sequence is CASSKRVAETQYF. The CDR3 DNA follows: TGTGCCAGCAGTAAACGGGTGGCTGAGACCCAGTACTTC.

This clone was seen more than once but under ten times. The V call is TRBV27, the J call TRBJ2-7; 7 bases are shared with TRBD2. Germline trimming cut 0 bases from V and 7 bases from J; bases unmatched to any gene: 9. The germline V gene has CDR1 MNHEY and CDR2 SMNVEV (reference sequence). The CDR3 is 15 amino acids. CDR3 nucleotides: TGTGCCAGCAGTTTATCCCGGGCGGGGGTTTGGGAGCAGTACTTC. It specifies CASSLSRAGVWEQYF.

The genes are TRBV6-6 and TRBJ1-1, with a possible D match to TRBD1 (6 bases). Trimming took off 2 bases at V and 8 bases at J, with 15 bases between the two ends. CDR1 and CDR2 from the germline V gene are MNHNY and SVGAGI (reference sequence). The CDR3 is 14 amino acids. The CDR3 loop is CASSYGGAPSEAFF. The CDR3 nucleotides read TGTGCCAGCAGTTACGGGGGGGCCCCATCGGAAGCTTTCTTT.

The CDR3 is CASSAGAFSGNQPQHF. The CDR3 nucleotides read TGTGCCAGTAGCGCAGGGGCTTTTTCGGGCAATCAGCCCCAGCATTTT. The genes are TRBV2 and TRBJ1-5, with a possible D match to TRBD1 (6 bases). Germline values: CDR1 SNHLY, CDR2 FYNNEI. The V and J ends lost 9 bases and 2 bases respectively, with 20 bases between them. The CDR3 totals 16 residues.

This clone was picked up a small number of times. The gene calls are TRBV5-8 and TRBJ2-5; maybe TRBD1 (5 bases). Trimming stripped 0 bases from V and 3 bases from J, with 15 bases between. CDR1 and CDR2 (germline): SGHTS, YDEGEE. CDR3 length equals 16 residues. The DNA for the CDR3 is TGTGCCAGCAGCTTGGCCAGGGTAGGACCGGAAGAGACCCAGTACTTC. This codes for CASSLARVGPEETQYF.

In its sample, this clone was seen once. The J gene is TRBJ2-7, the V gene TRBV30; 7 bases are a match to TRBD2. The CDR3 runs 14 residues. The ends lost 0 bases at V and 4 bases at J; junction bases unmatched: 6. Germline CDR1 and CDR2: GTSNPN and SVGIG (reference sequence). CDR3 DNA: TGTGCCTGGAGTGTAGGGCGGGAGCCTTACGAGCAGTACTTC. Its protein is CAWSVGREPYEQYF.

V gene TRBV7-2 combines with J gene TRBJ2-5, with D maybe TRBD1 (6 bases). This CDR3 contains 14 residues. The V end was cut by 5 bases, the J end by 1 base, with 11 bases between. Germline V lookup: CDR1 SGHTA, CDR2 FQGNSA. In DNA, the CDR3 is TGTGCCAGCAGCCTTGGACAGCCCCAAGAGACCCAGTACTTC. Amino acids: CASSLGQPQETQYF.

V and J are TRBV10-3 and TRBJ1-1; D not resolved. With 3 bases removed from V and 4 bases from J, the gap between germline ends came to 15 bases. This CDR3 contains 15 residues. The V gene's germline CDR1 is ENHRY and CDR2 SYGVKD. CDR3 bases: TGTGCCATCAGTGATGTATCAAAAGGAGTCACTGAAGCTTTCTTT. Its protein product is CAISDVSKGVTEAFF.

J is TRBJ2-3 and V is TRBV7-8; TRBD1 might be the D (5 bases). CDR1 is SGHVS, CDR2 FQNEAQ, per germline. The CDR3 consists of 15 residues. V was trimmed by 1 base and J by 3 bases, leaving 11 bases between them. The chain's CDR3 is CASSLEGSVTDTQYF. The CDR3 DNA follows: TGTGCCAGCAGCTTAGAGGGGTCGGTGACAGATACGCAGTATTTT. The entire variable domain, with the rest obtained from reference TRBV7-8 and TRBJ2-3, is as follows: GAGVSQSPRYKVAKRGQDVALRCDPISGHVSLFWYQQALGQGPEFLTYFQNEAQLDKSGLPSDRFFAERPEGSVSTLKIQRTQQEDSAVYLCASSLEGSVTDTQYFGPGTRLTVL.

This clone was detected only once. V usage is TRBV30 and J usage is TRBJ1-6, with TRBD1 matching 7 bases. Germline trimming cut 3 bases from V and 6 bases from J; bases unmatched to any gene: 2. The germline V gene encodes CDR1 GTSNPN and CDR2 SVGIG (reference sequence). CDR3 length: 13 amino acids. CDR3 bases: TGTGCCTGGAGCAGACAGGGTAATTCACCCCTCCACTTT. Protein sequence: CAWSRQGNSPLHF.

The chain is built from TRBV28 and TRBJ1-2, with TRBD1 matching over 10 bases. The CDR3 is 15 amino acids. V lost 6 bases and J lost 7; bases outside the gene matches: 11. Germline CDR1 and CDR2: MDHEN and SYDVKM. The CDR3 DNA follows: TGTGCCAGCAGAACGACCGGGACAGGGGCCACTGGCTACACCTTC. Its translation: CASRTTGTGATGYTF.

Here the CDR3 DNA reads TGTGCCATCAGGGAAACGGGACAACGTCGTGGCTACACCTTC. Translating it yields CAIRETGQRRGYTF. The gene calls are TRBV10-3 and TRBJ1-2; D is possibly TRBD1 (6 bases). The germline CDR1 and CDR2 sequences are ENHRY and SYGVKD. The CDR3 has 14 residues. V was cut by 6 bases and J by 7 bases, with 18 bases left in between.

V is TRBV27 and J is TRBJ2-1; the match to TRBD1 covers 11 bases. CDR3 length equals 13 residues. CDR1 is MNHEY, CDR2 SMNVEV, per germline (reference sequence). The ends lost 11 bases at V and 1 base at J; junction bases unmatched: 1. The CDR3, as DNA: TGTGCCGGGACAGGGGGGTCCTACAATGAGCAGTTCTTC. Protein product: CAGTGGSYNEQFF.

This sequence joins TRBV7-9 and TRBJ1-2; unclear D gene. The V end lost 5 bases, the J end lost 4 bases, and 11 bases lay between the germline ends. This CDR3 is 13 amino acids long. The germline V gene has CDR1 SEHNR and CDR2 FQNEAQ (reference sequence). CDR3 residues: CASSMPGGYGYTF. The CDR3 bases are TGTGCCAGCAGCATGCCGGGAGGCTATGGCTACACCTTC. The entire variable domain, with the rest obtained from reference TRBV7-9 and TRBJ1-2, is as follows: DTGVSQNPRHKITKRGQNVTFRCDPISEHNRLYWYRQTLGQGPEFLTYFQNEAQLEKSRLLSDRFSAERPKGSFSTLEIQRTEQGDSAMYLCASSMPGGYGYTFGSGTRLTVV.

The CDR3 bases are TGTGCCAGCAGCTTATTGGGACAGGATAGCTCCTACGAGCAGTACTTC. It is translated as CASSLLGQDSSYEQYF. The rearrangement uses TRBV5-5 and TRBJ2-7; 8 positions agree with TRBD1. This CDR3 region has 16 residues. The V segment lost 2 bases and the J segment 0 bases; nucleotides outside the gene matches: 7. Germline CDR1 is SGHKS and CDR2 is YYEKEE (reference sequence).

The gene calls are TRBV20-1 and TRBJ1-1; no clear D gene. Per the germline V gene, CDR1 is DFQATT and CDR2 is SNEGSKA (reference sequence). Trimming cost V 7 bases and J 10 bases, with 16 bases left between them. The CDR3 length is 11 residues. The CDR3 loop is CSGFGPAGAFF. The CDR3 nucleotides read TGCAGTGGTTTTGGGCCCGCGGGAGCTTTCTTT.

The chain couples TRBV29-1 to TRBJ1-5; 7 bases are shared with TRBD1. Germline CDR1 and CDR2: SQVTM and ANQGSEA. This CDR3 has 15 residues. V shed 4 bases, J shed 1 base, and the junction held 7 bases outside the gene matches. The CDR3 here is CSVASTGLSNQPQHF. For the CDR3, the DNA is TGCAGCGTTGCCTCGACAGGGCTGAGCAATCAGCCCCAGCATTTT.

This sequence joins TRBV5-1 and TRBJ2-5, with a tentative D call TRBD2 (5 bases). The better agreement between TRBJ2-7 and the DNA end casts doubt on the J call. Germline V gene lookup returns CDR1 SGHRS and CDR2 YFSETQ. This CDR3 region has 15 residues. The CDR3 protein is CASSLEFSGNYEQYF. The CDR3 bases are TGCGCCAGCAGCTTGGAATTTTCGGGAAACTACGAGCAGTACTTC.

The chain is built from TRBV2 and TRBJ1-1; 12 nucleotides align to TRBD1. The CDR3 is 16 residues long. J was trimmed by 1 base and V by 7 bases; bases with no gene match: 7. CDR1 is SNHLY, CDR2 FYNNEI, per germline. The CDR3 bases are TGTGCCAGCACCCTAGGGACAGGGGGCCGGAACACTGAAGCTTTCTTT. It yields the protein CASTLGTGGRNTEAFF.

This chain joins TRBV2 and TRBJ2-7; 7 bases match TRBD2. Germline CDR1 reads SNHLY; CDR2 reads FYNNEI. There are 15 residues in the CDR3. Trimming took 3 bases from V and 4 from J; bases not matched to a gene: 9. CDR3 amino acids: CASSELGGSHYEQYF. In nucleotides, the CDR3 is TGTGCCAGCAGTGAGCTGGGAGGGTCCCATTACGAGCAGTACTTC.

The chain is built from TRBV5-1 and TRBJ1-2; D call uncertain. Looked up from germline, CDR1 is SGHRS and CDR2 is YFSETQ. The CDR3 is 14 residues long. Trimming pared 1 base from V and 4 bases from J, leaving 11 bases between. CDR3 sequence (DNA): TGCGCCAGCAGCTTGACGGCGGAAGGCTATGGCTACACCTTC. Its translation is CASSLTAEGYGYTF. The full variable domain, in which reference TRBV5-1 and TRBJ1-2 provide the parts outside the CDR3, is KAGVTQTPRYLIKTRGQQVTLSCSPISGHRSVSWYQQTPGQGLQFLFEYFSETQRNKGNFPGRFSGRQFSNSRSEMNVSTLELGDSALYLCASSLTAEGYGYTFGSGTRLTVV.

This clone was recorded once. The V gene is TRBV5-1, the J gene TRBJ2-7, with unresolved D. Per germline, CDR1 SGHRS and CDR2 YFSETQ. This CDR3 spans 13 amino acids. V gave up 4 bases and J gave up 1 base, with 9 bases separating them. CDR3 residues: CASSLIRSYEQYF. The CDR3 coding sequence is TGCGCCAGCAGCCTCATCAGATCCTACGAGCAGTACTTC.

The V and J genes are TRBV2 and TRBJ1-5; the match to TRBD1 covers 9 bases. Germline V gives CDR1 SNHLY, CDR2 FYNNEI. J gave up 4 bases and V 7 bases, and 8 bases lay outside the gene matches. This CDR3 has 15 amino acids. Here the CDR3 DNA reads TGTGCCAGCAATCAACAGGGGGCGAAGAATCAGCCCCAGCATTTT. This encodes CASNQQGAKNQPQHF.